What follows describes a single T cell receptor beta chain. Its antigen is as yet unknown. These data originate in a study of identical twins. Study-wide results and caveats: The models systematically underestimated how much out-of-frame TCR alpha was shared in monozygotic twins. Part of the zero-insertion signal could reflect confounding by invariant MAIT and iNKT cells. The study reached conclusions through statistical analysis that was cross-sectional, not following the same donors.

The ends were cut back, 2 bases at V and 0 bases at J, with 14 bases in the middle. This CDR3 has 16 residues. CDR1 and CDR2 (germline): MRHNA, SNTAGT. Each CDR3 protein is one row after TCRdb ran MiXCR on the 5' RACE reads. The sample records 200,000 to 250,000 distinct CDR3 sequences, about 7.5% being singletons. This sample also appeared in a second study, on yellow fever vaccine responses in identical twins. As reported in that work: Reportedly, twins showed a vaccine T cell response that looked partly convergent and partly personalized.

The sequencing input was memory (CD45RO+) T cells sorted from blood. The source is a young woman in good health. V usage is TRBV6-4 and J usage is TRBJ2-7, with D possibly being TRBD1 (6 bases). For the CDR3, the DNA is TGTGCCAGCAGTGACACCAGGGGTTCAGGCTCCTACGAGCAGTACTTC. Residues: CASSDTRGSGSYEQYF.